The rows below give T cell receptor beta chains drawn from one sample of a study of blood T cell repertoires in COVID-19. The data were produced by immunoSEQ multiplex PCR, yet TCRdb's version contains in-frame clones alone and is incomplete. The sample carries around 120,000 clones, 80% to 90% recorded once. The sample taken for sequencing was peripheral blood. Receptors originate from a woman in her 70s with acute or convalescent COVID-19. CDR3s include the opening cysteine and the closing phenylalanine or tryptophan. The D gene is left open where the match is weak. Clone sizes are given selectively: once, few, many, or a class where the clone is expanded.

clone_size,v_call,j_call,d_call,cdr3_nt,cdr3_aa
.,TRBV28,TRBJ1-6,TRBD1,TGTGCCAGCAGTTTACCCGGGACAGGGGGCGGGGGCCGAGGCCTCCACTTT,CASSLPGTGGGGRGLHF
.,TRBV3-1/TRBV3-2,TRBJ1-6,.,TGTGCCAGCAGCCAAGATAGGAGAAACTCACCCCTCCACTTT,CASSQDRRNSPLHF
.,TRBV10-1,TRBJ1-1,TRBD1,TGCGCCAGCAGTAGACAGGGCGGGACTGAAGCTTTCTTT,CASSRQGGTEAFF
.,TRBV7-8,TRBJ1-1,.,TGTGCCAGCAGCTTATGGGGGGACACTGAAGCTTTCTTT,CASSLWGDTEAFF
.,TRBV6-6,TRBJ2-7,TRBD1,TGTGCCAGCAGTTACTTAGGGACAGGGGGCGAGCAGTACTTC,CASSYLGTGGEQYF
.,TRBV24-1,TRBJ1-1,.,TGTGCCACCAGTGATTCTACAGGGCCGGACACTGAAGCTTTCTTT,CATSDSTGPDTEAFF
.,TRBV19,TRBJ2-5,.,TGTGCCAGTAGTTCTCCGGGAAAGGACCAAGAGACCCAGTACTTC,CASSSPGKDQETQYF
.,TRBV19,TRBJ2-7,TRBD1,TGTGCCAGTAGTTTAATGACAGGGGCCTACGAGCAGTACTTC,CASSLMTGAYEQYF
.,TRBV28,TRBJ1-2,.,TGTGCCAGCAGTCCTGGATCAGAGGGCAACTATGGCTACACCTTC,CASSPGSEGNYGYTF
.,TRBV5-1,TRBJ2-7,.,TGCGCCAGCAGGCGGGGGCCGTTGTCATACGAGCAGTACTTC,CASRRGPLSYEQYF
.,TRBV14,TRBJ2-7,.,TGTGCCAGCAGCCAGTCAGGGGGACTCGACGAGCAGTACTTC,CASSQSGGLDEQYF
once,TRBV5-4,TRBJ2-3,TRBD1,TGTGCCAGCAGCCCACTGGACAGGTCTAGCACAGATACGCAGTATTTT,CASSPLDRSSTDTQYF
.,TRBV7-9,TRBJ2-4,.,TGTGCCAGCAGCTTATTCCCACCGAAACAGGGCGGCCGAAACATTCAGTACTTC,CASSLFPPKQGGRNIQYF
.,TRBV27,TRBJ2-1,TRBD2,TGTGCCAGCCGGGGGGGCTATAATGAGCAGTTCTTC,CASRGGYNEQFF
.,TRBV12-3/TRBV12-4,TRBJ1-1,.,TGTGCCAGCAGTCCCCACCAAGACAGTGAAGCTTTCTTT,CASSPHQDSEAFF
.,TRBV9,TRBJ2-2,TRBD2,TGTGCCAGCAGCAGCGGACTAGCTGCAGGCACCGGGGAGCTGTTTTTT,CASSSGLAAGTGELFF
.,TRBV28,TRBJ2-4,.,TGTGCCAGCAGGCGATGGGGCAGCGTTTTAGCCAAAAACATTCAGTACTTC,CASRRWGSVLAKNIQYF
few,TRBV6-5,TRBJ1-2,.,TGTGCCAGCAGGCGAAACCCCGGACTGAGCTATGGCTACACCTTC,CASRRNPGLSYGYTF
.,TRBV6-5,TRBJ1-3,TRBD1,TGTGCCGGGGGACAGTACTCTGGAAACACCATATATTTT,CAGGQYSGNTIYF
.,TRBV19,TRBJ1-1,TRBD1,TGTGCCAGTAGTATGGGGGGCAGGGGGTCCTCTGAAGCTTTCTTT,CASSMGGRGSSEAFF
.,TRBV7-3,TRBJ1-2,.,TGTGCCAGCAGTCCTCAGGCGGGGAACTATGGCTACACCTTC,CASSPQAGNYGYTF
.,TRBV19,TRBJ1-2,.,TGTGCCAGTAGTATAGATGGGGCGAGCTCCTATGGCTACACCTTC,CASSIDGASSYGYTF
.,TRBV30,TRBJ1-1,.,TGTGCCTGGAGTCGAAATGGCGGGATGAACACTGAAGCTTTCTTT,CAWSRNGGMNTEAFF
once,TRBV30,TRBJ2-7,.,TGTGCCTGGAGTATTACACACTACGAGCAGTACTTC,CAWSITHYEQYF
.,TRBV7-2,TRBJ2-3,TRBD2,TGTGCCAGCAGCTTACGGGGGGGGAGCACAGATACGCAGTATTTT,CASSLRGGSTDTQYF
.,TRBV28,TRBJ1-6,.,TGTGCCAGCAGGTCACCCGGGACTGGGAATTCACCCCTCCACTTT,CASRSPGTGNSPLHF
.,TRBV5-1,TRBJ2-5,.,TGCGCCAGCAGCTTGACAGGTGGAGAGACCCAGTACTTC,CASSLTGGETQYF
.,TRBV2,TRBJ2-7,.,TGTGCCAGCAAAGAGGGTAACGAGCAGTACTTC,CASKEGNEQYF
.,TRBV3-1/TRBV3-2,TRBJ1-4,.,TGTGCCAGCAGCCTCGGAGGGCAGATTAATGAAAAACTGTTTTTT,CASSLGGQINEKLFF
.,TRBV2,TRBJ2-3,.,TGTGCCAGCAGGCTAGGCGCGGGACAGAGGGCGGATACGCAGTATTTT,CASRLGAGQRADTQYF
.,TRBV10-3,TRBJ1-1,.,TGTGCCATCACCTCAGATGTCCGGGCTGAAGCTTTCTTT,CAITSDVRAEAFF